The next 11 T cell receptor beta chains were all read from a single sample in a study of cytomegalovirus exposure and HLA in healthy donors. Use of 60 Vbeta and 13 Jbeta primers characterized the PCR. Clones were read by immunoSEQ multiplex PCR, and TCRdb kept only the in-frame ones, dropping some. This sample yields about 150,000 clones, of which more than 75% are seen a single time; over 2% belongs to the top ten. Material: PBMCs. Every receptor here comes from a man aged 30 to 45 in good health and CMV-seronegative.

The V call is TRBV6-6, the J call TRBJ2-1; 12 positions agree with TRBD2. Germline-derived CDR1 and CDR2 are MNHNY and SVGAGI (reference sequence). J lost 5 bases, V lost 6 bases, and 5 bases had no gene match. The CDR3 sequence is 15 residues long. In nucleotides, the CDR3 is TGTGCCAGCAGAACCGGGACTAGCGGGCACAATGAGCAGTTCTTC. Its translation: CASRTGTSGHNEQFF.

V is TRBV5-4 and J is TRBJ2-1; maybe TRBD1 (6 bases). The CDR3 sequence is 14 residues long. CDR1 and CDR2 from the germline V gene are SGHNT and YYREEE (reference sequence). Trimming left V 4 bases short and J 4 bases short, with 12 bases between. The CDR3 sequence is CASSEVTGYNEQFF. The CDR3 DNA reads as TGTGCCAGCAGCGAAGTGACAGGTTACAATGAGCAGTTCTTC.

The V call is TRBV2, the J call TRBJ2-5; a weak D match, TRBD1 (6 bases). Germline V gene sequence: CDR1 SNHLY, CDR2 FYNNEI. V lost 4 bases and J lost 5, with 11 bases in between. The length of the CDR3 is 13 residues. CDR3 residues: CASSGGLRETQYF. CDR3 in DNA: TGTGCCAGCAGTGGGGGGCTTCGGGAGACCCAGTACTTC.

The rearrangement links TRBV13 to TRBJ2-6, with a possible D match to TRBD2 (6 bases). Germline assignment: CDR1 PRHDT and CDR2 FYEKMQ (reference sequence). The CDR3 is 17 residues long. The V end lost 3 bases, the J end lost 0 bases, and 12 bases lay between the germline ends. This CDR3 reads CASSLVGGFSGANVLTF. The CDR3 DNA is TGTGCCAGCAGCTTGGTGGGGGGTTTCTCTGGGGCCAACGTCCTGACTTTC. Complete variable domain (other parts from reference TRBV13 and TRBJ2-6): AAGVIQSPRHLIKEKRETATLKCYPIPRHDTVYWYQQGPGQDPQFLISFYEKMQSDKGSIPDRFSAQQFSDYHSELNMSSLELGDSALYFCASSLVGGFSGANVLTFGAGSRLTVL.

V and J are TRBV28 and TRBJ2-1, with D possibly TRBD2 on 7 matching bases. The ends were cut back, 3 bases at V and 5 bases at J, with 14 bases in the middle. Germline V gene sequence: CDR1 MDHEN, CDR2 SYDVKM. The CDR3 sequence is 15 residues long. CDR3 region: CASSLGASGNNEQFF. As DNA, the CDR3 is TGTGCCAGCAGTTTGGGGGCTAGCGGAAACAATGAGCAGTTCTTC. Full variable domain (remainder filled in from reference TRBV28 and TRBJ2-1): DVKVTQSSRYLVKRTGEKVFLECVQDMDHENMFWYRQDPGLGLRLIYFSYDVKMKEKGDIPEGYSVSREKKERFSLILESASTNQTSMYLCASSLGASGNNEQFFGPGTRLTVL.

The chain combines TRBV30 with TRBJ1-6; 10 bases fit TRBD1. The CDR3 runs to 16 residues. The V gene end was trimmed by 4 bases and the J gene end by 0 bases; junction bases not matched to a gene: 3. In germline, CDR1 is GTSNPN, CDR2 SVGIG (reference sequence). The CDR3 loop is CAWMGTGVSYNSPLHF. DNA of the CDR3: TGTGCCTGGATGGGGACAGGGGTCTCCTATAATTCACCCCTCCACTTT.

Only a few counts were recorded for this clone. The V gene is TRBV28, the J gene TRBJ2-2; D is undetermined. Germline V gene lookup returns CDR1 MDHEN and CDR2 SYDVKM. Trimming removed 5 bases at V and 1 base at J, with 5 bases between. This CDR3 contains 13 residues. The CDR3 region has the DNA TGTGCCAGCAGTATCGGGAACACCGGGGAGCTGTTTTTT. Translated: CASSIGNTGELFF. The whole variable domain, filled in from reference TRBV28 and TRBJ2-2, reads DVKVTQSSRYLVKRTGEKVFLECVQDMDHENMFWYRQDPGLGLRLIYFSYDVKMKEKGDIPEGYSVSREKKERFSLILESASTNQTSMYLCASSIGNTGELFFGEGSRLTVL.

This clone was counted once. The V gene is TRBV7-8, the J gene TRBJ2-1, with unresolved D. V lost 1 base, J lost 3 bases, and 10 bases lay in between. The CDR3 totals 15 residues. The V gene's germline CDR1 is SGHVS and CDR2 FQNEAQ. The CDR3 DNA reads TGTGCCAGCAGCTTAGGCAGGCCGAGCTACAATGAGCAGTTCTTC. This encodes CASSLGRPSYNEQFF.

This chain joins TRBV7-2 and TRBJ2-7, with 10 bases fitting TRBD2. The germline gives CDR1 SGHTA, CDR2 FQGNSA. The J segment lost 6 bases and the V segment lost 2 bases, leaving 7 bases of the junction unmatched. The CDR3 runs 15 residues. Here the CDR3 DNA reads TGTGCCAGCAGCTTAACCCTAGCGGGAGCCTCCGAGCAGTACTTC. Translated, it gives CASSLTLAGASEQYF.

V usage is TRBV27 and J usage is TRBJ1-2; TRBD1 agrees at 7 bases. Germline V gene sequence: CDR1 MNHEY, CDR2 SMNVEV (reference sequence). Losses at the gene ends were 4 bases for V and 2 bases for J; bases not matched to a gene: 7. The CDR3 loop spans 15 amino acids. In nucleotides, the CDR3 is TGTGCCAGCAGTTCCGGGACAGTGGGAAACTATGGCTACACCTTC. Protein: CASSSGTVGNYGYTF.

The chain couples TRBV18 to TRBJ2-2; 7 nucleotides agree with TRBD2. V lost 8 bases, J lost 5 bases, and 11 bases stayed unmatched. Germline values: CDR1 KGHSH, CDR2 LQKENI. This CDR3 has 15 amino acids. The CDR3 spells CASLVTSPQTGELFF. CDR3 in DNA: TGTGCCAGCCTCGTGACTAGCCCCCAAACCGGGGAGCTGTTTTTT.